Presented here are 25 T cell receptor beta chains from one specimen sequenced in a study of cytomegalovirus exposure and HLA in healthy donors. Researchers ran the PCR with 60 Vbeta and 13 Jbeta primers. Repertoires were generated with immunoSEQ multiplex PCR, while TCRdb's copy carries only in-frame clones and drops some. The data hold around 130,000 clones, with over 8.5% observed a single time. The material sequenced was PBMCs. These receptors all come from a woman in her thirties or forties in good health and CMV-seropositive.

CDR3 sequence: CASTGQSSTDTQYF. The CDR3 DNA is TGTGCCAGTACGGGACAGTCTAGCACAGATACGCAGTATTTT. The chain recombines TRBV19 with TRBJ2-3, with 7 bases aligning to TRBD1. This CDR3 region has 14 residues. The V gene end was trimmed by 7 bases and the J gene end by 0 bases; junction bases not matched to a gene: 4. Germline V gene sequence: CDR1 LNHDA, CDR2 SQIVND (reference sequence).

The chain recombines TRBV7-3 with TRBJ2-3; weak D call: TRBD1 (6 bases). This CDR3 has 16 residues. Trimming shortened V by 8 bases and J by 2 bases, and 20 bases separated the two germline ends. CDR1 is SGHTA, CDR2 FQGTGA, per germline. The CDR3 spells CASSDSRSNPTDTQYF. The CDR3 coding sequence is TGTGCCAGCTCGGACAGCCGATCCAACCCCACAGATACGCAGTATTTT.

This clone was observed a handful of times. The CDR3 DNA is TGTGCCAGTAGTATAGATCTGAGCAGGGACTACGAGCAGTACTTC. It yields the protein CASSIDLSRDYEQYF. This chain connects TRBV19 to TRBJ2-7, with D possibly matching TRBD1 (5 bases). The CDR3 loop spans 15 amino acids. Trimming removed 0 bases at V and 3 bases at J, with 12 bases between. CDR1 is LNHDA, CDR2 SQIVND, per germline (reference sequence).

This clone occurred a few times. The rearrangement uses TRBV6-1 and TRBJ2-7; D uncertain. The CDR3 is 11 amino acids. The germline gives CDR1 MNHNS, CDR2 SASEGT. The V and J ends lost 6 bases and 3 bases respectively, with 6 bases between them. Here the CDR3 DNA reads TGTGCCAGCAGCCGACTCTACGAGCAGTACTTC. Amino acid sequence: CASSRLYEQYF.

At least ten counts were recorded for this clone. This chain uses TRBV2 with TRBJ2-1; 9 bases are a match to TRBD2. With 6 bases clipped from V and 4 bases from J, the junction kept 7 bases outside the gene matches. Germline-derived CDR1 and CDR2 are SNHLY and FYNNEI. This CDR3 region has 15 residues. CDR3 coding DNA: TGTGCCAGCAGGACGGGGGCGGGGGGGTACAATGAGCAGTTCTTC. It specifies CASRTGAGGYNEQFF.

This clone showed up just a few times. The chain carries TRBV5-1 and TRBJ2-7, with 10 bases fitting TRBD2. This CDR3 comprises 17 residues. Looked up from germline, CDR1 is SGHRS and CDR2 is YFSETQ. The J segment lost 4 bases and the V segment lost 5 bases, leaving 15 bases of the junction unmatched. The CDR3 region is CASRKSGLAGETYEQYF. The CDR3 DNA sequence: TGCGCCAGCAGAAAGTCTGGGCTAGCGGGGGAAACGTACGAGCAGTACTTC.

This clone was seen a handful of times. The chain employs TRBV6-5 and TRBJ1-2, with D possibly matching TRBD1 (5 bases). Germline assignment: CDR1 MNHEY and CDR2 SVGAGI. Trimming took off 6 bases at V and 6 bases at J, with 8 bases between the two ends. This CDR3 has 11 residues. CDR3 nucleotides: TGTGCCAGCAGGGAGGGGCATGGCTACACCTTC. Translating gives CASREGHGYTF.

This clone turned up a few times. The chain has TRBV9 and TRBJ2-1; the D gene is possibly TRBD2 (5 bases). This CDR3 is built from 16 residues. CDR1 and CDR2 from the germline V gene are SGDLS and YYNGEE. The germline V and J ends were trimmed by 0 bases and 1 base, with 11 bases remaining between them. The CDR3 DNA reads TGTGCCAGCAGCGTAGGGGCAGACTATTCCTACAATGAGCAGTTCTTC. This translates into CASSVGADYSYNEQFF.

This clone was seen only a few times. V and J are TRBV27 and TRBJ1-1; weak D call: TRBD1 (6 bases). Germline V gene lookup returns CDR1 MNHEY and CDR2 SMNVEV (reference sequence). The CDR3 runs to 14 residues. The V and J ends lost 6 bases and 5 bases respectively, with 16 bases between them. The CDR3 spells CASSQPQGRTEAFF. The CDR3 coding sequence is TGTGCCAGCAGCCAACCTCAGGGGAGAACTGAAGCTTTCTTT.

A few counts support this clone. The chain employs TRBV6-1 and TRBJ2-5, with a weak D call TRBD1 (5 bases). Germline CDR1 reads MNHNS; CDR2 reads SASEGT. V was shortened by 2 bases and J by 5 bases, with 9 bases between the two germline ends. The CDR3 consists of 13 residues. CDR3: CASSESGLETQYF. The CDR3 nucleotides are TGTGCCAGCAGTGAATCAGGGTTGGAGACCCAGTACTTC.

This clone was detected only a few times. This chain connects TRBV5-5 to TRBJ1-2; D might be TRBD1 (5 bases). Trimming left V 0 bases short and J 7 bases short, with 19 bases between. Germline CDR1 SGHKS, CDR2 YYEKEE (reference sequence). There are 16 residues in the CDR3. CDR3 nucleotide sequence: TGTGCCAGCAGCTTGGGACGGTGGCAGGGCTTTTTTGGCTACACCTTC. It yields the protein CASSLGRWQGFFGYTF.

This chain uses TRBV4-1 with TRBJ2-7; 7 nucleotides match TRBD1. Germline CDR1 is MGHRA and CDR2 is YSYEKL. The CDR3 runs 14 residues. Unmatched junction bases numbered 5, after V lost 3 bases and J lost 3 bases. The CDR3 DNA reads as TGCGCCAGCAGCCACCCGGGACAGTACTACGAGCAGTACTTC. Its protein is CASSHPGQYYEQYF.

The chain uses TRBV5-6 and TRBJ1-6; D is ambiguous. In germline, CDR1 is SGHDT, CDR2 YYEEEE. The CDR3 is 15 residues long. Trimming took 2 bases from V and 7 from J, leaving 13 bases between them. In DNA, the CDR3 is TGTGCCAGCAGCTTTTTACGGCTAGGAAATTCACCCCTCCACTTT. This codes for CASSFLRLGNSPLHF.

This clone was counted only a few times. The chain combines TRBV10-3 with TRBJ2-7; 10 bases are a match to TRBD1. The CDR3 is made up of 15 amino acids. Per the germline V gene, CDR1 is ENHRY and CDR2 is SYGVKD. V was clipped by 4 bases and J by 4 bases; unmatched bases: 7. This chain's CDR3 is CAISVGTGALYEQYF. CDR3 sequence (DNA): TGTGCCATCAGTGTAGGGACAGGGGCCCTATACGAGCAGTACTTC.

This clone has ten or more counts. CDR3 DNA sequence: TGTGCCAGTAGTGGGGGCAGGGGAGTCCGACCAGCTTTCTTT. Its translation: CASSGGRGVRPAFF. The chain links TRBV19 to TRBJ1-1, with D possibly TRBD1 on 6 matching bases. The CDR3 spans 14 residues. V was pared by 5 bases and J by 10 bases, with 20 bases between. Germline V CDR1 and CDR2: LNHDA, SQIVND (reference sequence).

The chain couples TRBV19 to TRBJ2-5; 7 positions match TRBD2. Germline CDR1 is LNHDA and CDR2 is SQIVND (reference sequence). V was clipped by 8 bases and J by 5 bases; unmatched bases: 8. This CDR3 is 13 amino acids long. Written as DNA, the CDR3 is TGTGCCAGTGGGGGGGTTATCGAGGAGACCCAGTACTTC. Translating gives CASGGVIEETQYF.

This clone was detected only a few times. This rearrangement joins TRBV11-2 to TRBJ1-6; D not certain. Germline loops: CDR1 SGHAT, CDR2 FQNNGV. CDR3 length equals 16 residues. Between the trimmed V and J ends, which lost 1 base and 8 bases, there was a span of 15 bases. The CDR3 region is CASSLGSDYLDSPLHF. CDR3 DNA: TGTGCCAGCAGCTTAGGGTCGGACTACTTGGATTCACCCCTCCACTTT.

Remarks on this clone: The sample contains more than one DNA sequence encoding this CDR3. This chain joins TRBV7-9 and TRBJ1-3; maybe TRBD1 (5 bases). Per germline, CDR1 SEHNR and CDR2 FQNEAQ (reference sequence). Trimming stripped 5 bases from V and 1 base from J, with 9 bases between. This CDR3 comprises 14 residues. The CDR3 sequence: CASSLGGSGNTIYF. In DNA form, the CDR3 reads TGTGCCAGCAGCCTGGGGGGATCTGGAAACACCATATATTTT.

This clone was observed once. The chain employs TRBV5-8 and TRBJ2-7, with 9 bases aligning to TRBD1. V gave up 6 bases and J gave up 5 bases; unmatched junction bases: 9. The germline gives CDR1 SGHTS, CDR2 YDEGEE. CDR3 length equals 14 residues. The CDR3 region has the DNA TGTGCCAGCAACATCCGGGACAGGGTCAACGAGCAGTACTTC. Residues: CASNIRDRVNEQYF.

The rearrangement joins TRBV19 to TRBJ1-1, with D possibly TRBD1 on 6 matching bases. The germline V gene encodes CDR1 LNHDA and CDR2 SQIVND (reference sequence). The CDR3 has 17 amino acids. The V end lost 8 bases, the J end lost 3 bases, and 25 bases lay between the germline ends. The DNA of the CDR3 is TGTGCCAGTCTAAGGAGCGCGGACAGTGGTATGGACACTGAAGCTTTCTTT. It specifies CASLRSADSGMDTEAFF. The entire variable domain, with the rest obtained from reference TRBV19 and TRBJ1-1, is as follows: DGGITQSPKYLFRKEGQNVTLSCEQNLNHDAMYWYRQDPGQGLRLIYYSQIVNDFQKGDIAEGYSVSREKKESFPLTVTSAQKNPTAFYLCASLRSADSGMDTEAFFGQGTRLTVV.

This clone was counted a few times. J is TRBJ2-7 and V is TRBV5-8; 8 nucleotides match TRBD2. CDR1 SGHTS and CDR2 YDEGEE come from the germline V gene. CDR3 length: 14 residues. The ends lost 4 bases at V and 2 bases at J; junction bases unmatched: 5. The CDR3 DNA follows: TGTGCCAGCAGCCCCCGGGGGGGGGCCTACGAGCAGTACTTC. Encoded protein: CASSPRGGAYEQYF.

This CDR3 is CASSFQGGGYTF. CDR3 coding DNA: TGTGCCAGCAGCTTCCAGGGCGGAGGCTACACCTTC. The chain has TRBV7-8 and TRBJ1-2; TRBD1 might be the D (5 bases). The CDR3 is 12 residues long. Trimming left V 3 bases short and J 8 bases short, with 10 bases between. The germline V gene has CDR1 SGHVS and CDR2 FQNEAQ.

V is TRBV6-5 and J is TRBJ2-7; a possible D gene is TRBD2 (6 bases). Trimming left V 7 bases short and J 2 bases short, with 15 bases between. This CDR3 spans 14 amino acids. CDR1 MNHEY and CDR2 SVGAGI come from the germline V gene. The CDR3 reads CASNRKRRAYEQYF. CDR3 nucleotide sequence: TGTGCCAGCAACCGGAAAAGGAGGGCCTACGAGCAGTACTTC.

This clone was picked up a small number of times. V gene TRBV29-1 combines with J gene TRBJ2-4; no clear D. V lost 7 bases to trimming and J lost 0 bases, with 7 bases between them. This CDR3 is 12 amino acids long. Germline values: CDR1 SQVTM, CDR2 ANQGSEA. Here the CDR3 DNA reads TGCAGCGGGTCGGGAGCCAAAAACATTCAGTACTTC. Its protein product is CSGSGAKNIQYF.

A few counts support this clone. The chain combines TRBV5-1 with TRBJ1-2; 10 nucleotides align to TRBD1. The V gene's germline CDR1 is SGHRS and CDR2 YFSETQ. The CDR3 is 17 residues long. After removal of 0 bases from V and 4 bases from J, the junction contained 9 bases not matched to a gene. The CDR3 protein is CASSLEGLTGGSYGYTF. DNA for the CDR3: TGCGCCAGCAGCTTGGAAGGCCTGACAGGGGGCTCCTATGGCTACACCTTC.